Sequencing of this T cell receptor beta chain was carried out in a study of Graves' ophthalmopathy and Graves' hyperthyroidism. This CDR3 spans 16 amino acids. Germline loops: CDR1 SGHRS, CDR2 YFSETQ. Trimming removed 0 bases from V and 8 bases from J; junction bases left unmatched: 9. The authors amplified TCR beta CDR3 regions, and they did so from RNA transcripts for repertoire sequencing. After a first-round RT-PCR with HTBI primers, a second-round multiplex PCR was run. TCRdb re-called the multiplex PCR reads with MiXCR, one entry per CDR3 protein. In the table there are around 600,000 distinct CDR3 sequences, just over 40% of which are singletons.

The sample taken for sequencing was peripheral blood. The gene calls are TRBV5-1 and TRBJ2-1, with 9 nucleotides matching TRBD2. The sequence was collected from an adult man with Graves' ophthalmopathy. The CDR3, as DNA: TGCGCCAGCAGCTTGGAATGGCGGGAGGGTGGAGATGAGCAGTTCTTC. It is translated as CASSLEWREGGDEQFF.